A selection of T cell receptor beta chains follows, all from one sample in a study of regulatory T cells in long-lasting Graves disease. From the multiplex PCR reads, TCRdb called clonotypes with MiXCR, one entry per CDR3 protein. The table shows around 230,000 distinct CDR3 sequences, with around 17% occurring only once. Source: peripheral blood mononuclear cells (PBMCs), taken at new diagnosis, from a patient treated with antithyroid drugs. The receptor set was obtained from a female donor with Graves disease. Both conserved end residues are part of each CDR3. Fields, in order: clone size, CDR3 length, D gene, J gene, V gene, CDR3 protein, CDR3 DNA. The D gene is left open where the match is weak. A clone size is listed for some rows: how often the clone was seen (once, few, many), or a class if it is expanded.

>many|14|-|TRBJ1-2|TRBV20-1
CSASPGRPNYGYTF
TGCAGTGCCTCCCCCGGCAGGCCCAACTATGGCTACACCTTC
>many|19|TRBD2|TRBJ2-6|TRBV20-1
CSARASGLAVRSGANVLTF
TGCAGTGCTAGAGCCTCGGGACTAGCGGTCCGCTCTGGGGCCAACGTCCTGACTTTC
>-|14|TRBD1|TRBJ1-2|TRBV6-5
CASSYRDRGYGYTF
TGTGCCAGCAGTTACCGCGACAGGGGATATGGCTACACCTTC
>many|14|-|TRBJ1-1|TRBV27
CASSLASRGTEAFF
TGTGCCAGCAGTTTAGCCTCTCGAGGGACTGAAGCTTTCTTT
>many|13|TRBD1|TRBJ1-6|TRBV19
CASTPGQLETLHF
TGTGCCAGTACCCCGGGACAGTTGGAAACCCTCCACTTT
>many|15|-|TRBJ1-2|TRBV6-1
CASSEARGYGYGYTF
TGTGCCAGCAGTGAAGCGCGGGGGTATGGTTATGGCTACACCTTC
>few|15|-|TRBJ1-5|TRBV4-3
CASSQDSGRSQPQHF
TGCGCCAGCAGCCAAGACTCAGGGCGCTCTCAGCCCCAGCATTTT
>many|15|-|TRBJ1-6|TRBV7-2
CASSLRGTYNSPLHF
TGTGCCAGCAGCTTAAGGGGGACCTATAATTCACCCCTCCACTTT
>-|16|TRBD2|TRBJ2-7|TRBV12-3/TRBV12-4
CASRPASGGSSYEQYF
TGTGCCAGCAGGCCCGCGTCGGGAGGGAGCTCCTACGAGCAGTACTTC
>many|15|-|TRBJ1-1|TRBV19
CASSSIQEVNTEAFF
TGTGCCAGTAGTTCAATACAGGAGGTAAACACTGAAGCTTTCTTT
>many|15|TRBD2|TRBJ2-7|TRBV12-3/TRBV12-4
CASSLVPSGPYEQYF
TGTGCCAGCAGTTTAGTCCCTAGCGGTCCCTACGAGCAGTACTTC
>many|14|-|TRBJ1-2|TRBV6-1
CASTERRGDYGYTF
TGTGCCAGCACCGAGAGGCGGGGAGACTATGGCTACACCTTC
>many|15|-|TRBJ2-3|TRBV7-6
CASSLEALYTDTQYF
TGTGCCAGCAGCTTGGAGGCCCTCTACACAGATACGCAGTATTTT
>many|14|-|TRBJ1-4|TRBV30
CASSGGATNEKLFF
TGTGCCTCCTCGGGAGGGGCAACTAATGAAAAACTGTTTTTT
>-|12|-|TRBJ2-7|TRBV19
CASRRIRYEQYF
TGTGCCTCAAGACGGATCCGATACGAGCAGTACTTC